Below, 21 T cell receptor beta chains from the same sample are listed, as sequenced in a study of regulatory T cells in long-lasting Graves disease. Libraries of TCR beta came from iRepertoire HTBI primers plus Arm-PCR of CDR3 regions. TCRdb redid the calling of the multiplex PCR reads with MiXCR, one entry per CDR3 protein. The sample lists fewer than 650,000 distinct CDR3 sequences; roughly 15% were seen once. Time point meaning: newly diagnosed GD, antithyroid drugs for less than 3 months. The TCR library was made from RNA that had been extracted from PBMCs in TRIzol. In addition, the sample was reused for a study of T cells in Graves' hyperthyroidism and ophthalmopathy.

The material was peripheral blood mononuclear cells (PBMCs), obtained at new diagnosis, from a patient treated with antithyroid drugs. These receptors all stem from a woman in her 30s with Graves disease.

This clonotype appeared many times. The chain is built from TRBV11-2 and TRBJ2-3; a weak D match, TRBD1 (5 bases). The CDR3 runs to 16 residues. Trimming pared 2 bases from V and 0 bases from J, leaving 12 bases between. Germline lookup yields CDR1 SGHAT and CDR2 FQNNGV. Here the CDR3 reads CASSLFFGASTDTQYF. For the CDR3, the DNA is TGTGCCAGCAGCTTATTCTTTGGGGCTAGCACAGATACGCAGTATTTT.

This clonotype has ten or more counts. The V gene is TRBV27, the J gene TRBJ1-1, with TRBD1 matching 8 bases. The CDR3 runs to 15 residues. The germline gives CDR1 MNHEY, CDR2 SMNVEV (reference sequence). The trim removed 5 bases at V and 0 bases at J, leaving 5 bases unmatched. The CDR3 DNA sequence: TGTGCCAGCAGTCCGACAGGGGTCATGAACACTGAAGCTTTCTTT. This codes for CASSPTGVMNTEAFF.

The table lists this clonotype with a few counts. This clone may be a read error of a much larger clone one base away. The CDR3 is CASRRSWDSSYEQYF. CDR3 coding DNA: TGTGCCAGCAGAAGGTCATGGGACAGCTCCTACGAGCAGTACTTC. The rearrangement links TRBV28 to TRBJ2-7; 7 bases agree with TRBD1. There are 15 residues in the CDR3. CDR1 and CDR2 (germline): MDHEN, SYDVKM. Trimming cost V 6 bases and J 0 bases; bases outside gene matches: 8.

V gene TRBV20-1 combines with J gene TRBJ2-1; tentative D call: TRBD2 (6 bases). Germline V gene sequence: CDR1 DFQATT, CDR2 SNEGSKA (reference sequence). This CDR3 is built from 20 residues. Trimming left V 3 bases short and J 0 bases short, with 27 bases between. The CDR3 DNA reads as TGCAGTGCTAGTTCGGGTGGGGGGTTGGGCGGGATGAGCTCCTACAATGAGCAGTTCTTC. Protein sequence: CSASSGGGLGGMSSYNEQFF.

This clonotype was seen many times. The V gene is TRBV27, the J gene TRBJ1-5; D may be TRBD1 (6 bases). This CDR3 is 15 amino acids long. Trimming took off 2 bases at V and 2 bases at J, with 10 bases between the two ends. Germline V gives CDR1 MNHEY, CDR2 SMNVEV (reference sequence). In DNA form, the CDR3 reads TGTGCCAGCAGTTTAGGGGACAATCGCAATCAGCCCCAGCATTTT. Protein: CASSLGDNRNQPQHF.

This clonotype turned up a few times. The CDR3 bases are TGTGCCAGCAGCTTAATGGGACAGGGGACGACAGATACGCAGTATTTT. Translating gives CASSLMGQGTTDTQYF. The V call is TRBV7-6, the J call TRBJ2-3; 10 nucleotides agree with TRBD1. This CDR3 is 16 amino acids long. Germline CDR1 and CDR2: SGHVS and FNYEAQ. Germline trimming cut 2 bases from V and 3 bases from J; bases unmatched to any gene: 5.

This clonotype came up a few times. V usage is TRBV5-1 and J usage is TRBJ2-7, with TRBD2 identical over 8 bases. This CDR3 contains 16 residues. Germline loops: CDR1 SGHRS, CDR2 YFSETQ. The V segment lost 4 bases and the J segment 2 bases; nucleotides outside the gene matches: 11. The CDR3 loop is CASSHIAGRTTYEQYF. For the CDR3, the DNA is TGCGCCAGCAGCCATATAGCGGGACGCACTACCTACGAGCAGTACTTC.

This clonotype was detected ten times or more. The CDR3 spells CASREGNEGYNEQFF. The CDR3 region has the DNA TGTGCCAGCAGGGAGGGGAACGAGGGATACAATGAGCAGTTCTTC. The rearrangement uses TRBV6-2 or TRBV6-3 and TRBJ2-1; D is perhaps TRBD2 (6 bases). The germline gives CDR1 MNHEY, CDR2 SVGEGT. The CDR3 loop spans 15 amino acids. V lost 6 bases and J 4 bases, leaving 16 bases between the germline ends.

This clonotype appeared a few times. The chain's CDR3 is CASSGGATEAFF. DNA of the CDR3: TGTGCCAGCAGCGGGGGGGCCACTGAAGCTTTCTTT. The rearrangement uses TRBV9 and TRBJ1-1; perhaps TRBD1 as D (6 bases). The CDR3 has 12 residues. V gave up 3 bases and J gave up 4 bases, with 7 bases separating them. From germline, CDR1 is SGDLS and CDR2 YYNGEE.

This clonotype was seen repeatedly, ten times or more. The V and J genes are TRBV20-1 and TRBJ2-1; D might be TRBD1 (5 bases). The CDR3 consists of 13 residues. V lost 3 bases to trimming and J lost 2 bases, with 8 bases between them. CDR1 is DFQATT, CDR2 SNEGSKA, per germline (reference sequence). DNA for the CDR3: TGCAGTGCTAGGGGGCCTCCCTACAATGAGCAGTTCTTC. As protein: CSARGPPYNEQFF.

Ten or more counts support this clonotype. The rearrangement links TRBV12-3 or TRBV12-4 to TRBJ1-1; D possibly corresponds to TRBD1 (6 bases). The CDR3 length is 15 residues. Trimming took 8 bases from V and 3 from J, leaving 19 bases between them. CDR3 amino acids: CASGKLRTVYTEAFF. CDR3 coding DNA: TGTGCCAGCGGGAAACTAAGGACAGTTTACACTGAAGCTTTCTTT.

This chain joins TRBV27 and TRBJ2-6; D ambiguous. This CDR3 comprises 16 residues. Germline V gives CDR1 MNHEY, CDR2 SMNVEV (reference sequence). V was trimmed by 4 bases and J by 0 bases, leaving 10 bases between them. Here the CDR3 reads CASSSILFSGANVLTF. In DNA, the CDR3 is TGTGCCAGCAGTTCAATTCTCTTCTCTGGGGCCAACGTCCTGACTTTC.

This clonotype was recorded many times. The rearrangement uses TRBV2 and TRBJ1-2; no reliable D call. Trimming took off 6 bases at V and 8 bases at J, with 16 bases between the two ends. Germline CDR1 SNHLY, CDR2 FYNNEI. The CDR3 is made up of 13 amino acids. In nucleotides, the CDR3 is TGTGCCAGCAGCGACGACTCACGGACGGGCTACACCTTC. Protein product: CASSDDSRTGYTF.

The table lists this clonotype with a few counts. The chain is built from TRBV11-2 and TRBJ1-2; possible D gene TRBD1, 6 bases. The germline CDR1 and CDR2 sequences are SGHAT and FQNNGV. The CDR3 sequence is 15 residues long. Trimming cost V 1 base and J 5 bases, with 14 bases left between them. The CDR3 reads CASSLGLGAIYGYTF. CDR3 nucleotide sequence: TGTGCCAGCAGCTTAGGATTGGGGGCTATTTATGGCTACACCTTC.

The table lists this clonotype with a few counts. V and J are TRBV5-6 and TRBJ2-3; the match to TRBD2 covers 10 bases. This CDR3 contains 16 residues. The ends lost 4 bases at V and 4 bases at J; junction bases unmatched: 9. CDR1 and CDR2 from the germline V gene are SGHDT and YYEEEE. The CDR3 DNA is TGTGCCAGCAGCCACGCGGCTAGCGGGAGTTCAGATACGCAGTATTTT. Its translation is CASSHAASGSSDTQYF.

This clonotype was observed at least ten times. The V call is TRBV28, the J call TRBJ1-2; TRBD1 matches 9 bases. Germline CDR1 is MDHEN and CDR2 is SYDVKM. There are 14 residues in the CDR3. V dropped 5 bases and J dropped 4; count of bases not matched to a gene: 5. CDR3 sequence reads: CASSQRQGGYGYTF. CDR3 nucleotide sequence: TGTGCCAGCAGTCAGAGACAGGGGGGCTATGGCTACACCTTC.

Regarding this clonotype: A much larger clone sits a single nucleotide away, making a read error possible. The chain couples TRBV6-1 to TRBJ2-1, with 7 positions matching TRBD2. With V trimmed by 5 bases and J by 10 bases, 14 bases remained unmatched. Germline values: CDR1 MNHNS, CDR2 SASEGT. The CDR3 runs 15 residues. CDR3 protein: CASSTPGRADHEQFF. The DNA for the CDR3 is TGTGCCAGCAGTACGCCAGGGAGGGCCGACCACGAGCAGTTCTTC.

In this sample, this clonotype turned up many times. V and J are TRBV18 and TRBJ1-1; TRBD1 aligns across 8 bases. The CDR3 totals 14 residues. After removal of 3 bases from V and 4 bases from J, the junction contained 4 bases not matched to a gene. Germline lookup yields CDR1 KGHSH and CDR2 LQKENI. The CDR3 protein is CASSPQGASTEAFF. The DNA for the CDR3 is TGTGCCAGCTCACCCCAGGGGGCGAGCACTGAAGCTTTCTTT.

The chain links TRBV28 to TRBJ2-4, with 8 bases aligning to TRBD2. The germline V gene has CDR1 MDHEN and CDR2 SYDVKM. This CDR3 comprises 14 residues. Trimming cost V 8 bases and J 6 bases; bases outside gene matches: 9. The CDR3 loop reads CASRAGVGVNIQYF. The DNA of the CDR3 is TGTGCCAGCCGAGCGGGAGTGGGGGTAAACATTCAGTACTTC.

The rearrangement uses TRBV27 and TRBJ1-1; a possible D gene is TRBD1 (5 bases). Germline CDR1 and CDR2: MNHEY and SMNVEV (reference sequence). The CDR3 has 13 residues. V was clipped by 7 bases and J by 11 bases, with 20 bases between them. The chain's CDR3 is CASKRGKSSVAFF. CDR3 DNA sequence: TGTGCCAGCAAGCGGGGCAAGTCCTCCGTGGCTTTCTTT.

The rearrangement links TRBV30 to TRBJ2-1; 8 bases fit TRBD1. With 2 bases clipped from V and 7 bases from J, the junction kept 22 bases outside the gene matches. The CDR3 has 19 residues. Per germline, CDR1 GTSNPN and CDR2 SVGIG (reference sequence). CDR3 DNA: TGTGCCTGGAGTCGCTACTCGATCATTGCAGGGGGCCAGAGGAATGAGCAGTTCTTC. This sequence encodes CAWSRYSIIAGGQRNEQFF.